The 13 T cell receptor beta chains given below trace back to one sample, sequenced in a study of follicular helper T cells after annual influenza vaccination. Time point here: 2015-2016 season, pre-vaccination. Assay: immunoSEQ multiplex PCR; the TCRdb copy retains only in-frame clones and omits some. The sample includes about 9,400 clones, 82% seen only once; the top ten take more than 1.5%. The sample in question was CXCR5+ CD38- circulating T follicular helper cells from blood, obtained on the day of influenza vaccination. Described subset: circulating Tfh, non-naive CD4+CXCR5+PD-1+ (ICOS+CD38+ or ICOS-CD38-). These receptors came from an adult who received the influenza vaccine.

This chain uses TRBV7-2 with TRBJ2-5, with D perhaps matching TRBD2 (7 bases). Germline lookup yields CDR1 SGHTA and CDR2 FQGNSA. V lost 0 bases and J lost 5, with 16 bases in between. CDR3 size: 16 residues. CDR3 region: CASSLAYRGGGETQYF. For the CDR3, the DNA is TGTGCCAGCAGCTTAGCGTATAGGGGGGGAGGTGAGACCCAGTACTTC.

The V gene is TRBV11-2, the J gene TRBJ2-5; the match to TRBD2 covers 12 bases. V gave up 5 bases and J gave up 4 bases; unmatched junction bases: 14. This CDR3 is built from 18 residues. Germline CDR1 is SGHAT and CDR2 is FQNNGV. The CDR3 here is CASSGRTSGKSGGETQYF. CDR3 coding DNA: TGTGCCAGCAGCGGCAGGACTAGCGGGAAGTCGGGTGGAGAGACCCAGTACTTC.

This chain links TRBV2 with TRBJ1-1; D gene ambiguous. Trimming removed 6 bases from V and 1 base from J, with 9 bases in between. The germline V gene has CDR1 SNHLY and CDR2 FYNNEI. The CDR3 length is 13 residues. CDR3 DNA: TGTGCCAGCAGAGAGGACGGGAACACTGAAGCTTTCTTT. Translating it yields CASREDGNTEAFF.

This sequence joins TRBV7-8 and TRBJ2-3, with TRBD1 matching 9 bases. Germline V gene lookup returns CDR1 SGHVS and CDR2 FQNEAQ. After removal of 2 bases from V and 4 bases from J, the junction contained 7 bases not matched to a gene. The CDR3 loop spans 16 amino acids. CDR3 DNA sequence: TGTGCCAGCAGCTTACTTAACAGGGGGCAGGCAGATACGCAGTATTTT. Residues: CASSLLNRGQADTQYF.

V usage is TRBV5-1 and J usage is TRBJ2-6; no clear D gene. CDR1 SGHRS and CDR2 YFSETQ come from the germline V gene. V was shortened by 4 bases and J by 1 base, with 6 bases between the two germline ends. This CDR3 spans 14 amino acids. In DNA, the CDR3 is TGCGCCAGCAGCCCTAGGTCTGGGGCCAACGTCCTGACTTTC. It translates to CASSPRSGANVLTF.

The V gene is TRBV28, the J gene TRBJ1-2, with D maybe TRBD1 (6 bases). Germline-derived CDR1 and CDR2 are MDHEN and SYDVKM. V was trimmed by 5 bases and J by 7 bases, leaving 17 bases between them. The CDR3 has 14 amino acids. The CDR3 region has the DNA TGTGCCAGCAGTACGGACAGAACAAGGGGTGGCTACACCTTC. Translating gives CASSTDRTRGGYTF.

The V call is TRBV14, the J call TRBJ1-3; D gene ambiguous. The CDR3 length is 12 residues. Trimming took off 1 base at V and 4 bases at J, with 2 bases between the two ends. Germline V gene lookup returns CDR1 SGHDN and CDR2 FVKESK. This chain's CDR3 is CASSQAGNTIYF. The DNA of the CDR3 is TGTGCCAGCAGCCAAGCAGGAAACACCATATATTTT.

This chain joins TRBV9 and TRBJ2-5; TRBD2 matches 14 bases. Germline loops: CDR1 SGDLS, CDR2 YYNGEE. The CDR3 consists of 16 residues. Unmatched junction bases numbered 6, after V lost 3 bases and J lost 5 bases. CDR3 nucleotide sequence: TGTGCCAGCAGCGCGGGACTAGCGGGAGTAGGGGAGACCCAGTACTTC. Translation: CASSAGLAGVGETQYF.

The chain couples TRBV18 to TRBJ1-3; no clear D. Germline V CDR1 and CDR2: KGHSH, LQKENI. Trimming cost V 0 bases and J 4 bases, with 10 bases left between them. CDR3 length equals 15 residues. The CDR3 sequence: CASSPPRFLGNTIYF. DNA for the CDR3: TGTGCCAGCTCACCACCCCGTTTTTTGGGAAACACCATATATTTT.

The gene calls are TRBV4-2 and TRBJ2-3; D not certain. CDR1 and CDR2 (germline): LGHNA, YNFKEQ. Trimming removed 2 bases from V and 1 base from J, with 7 bases in between. The CDR3 extends over 14 amino acids. The CDR3 loop reads CASSQTSGTDTQYF. The DNA for the CDR3 is TGTGCCAGCAGCCAAACGTCGGGCACAGATACGCAGTATTTT.

The rearrangement joins TRBV2 to TRBJ1-4; D unclear. This CDR3 contains 14 residues. CDR1 SNHLY and CDR2 FYNNEI come from the germline V gene. With 3 bases removed from V and 7 bases from J, the gap between germline ends came to 12 bases. The CDR3 here is CASSDWYGSEKLFF. CDR3 in DNA: TGTGCCAGCAGTGATTGGTATGGGAGTGAAAAACTGTTTTTT.

In its sample, this clone was seen once. This chain joins TRBV19 and TRBJ2-1; D is unresolved. Germline CDR1 reads LNHDA; CDR2 reads SQIVND (reference sequence). The CDR3 has 14 residues. V was shortened by 7 bases and J by 7 bases, with 17 bases between the two germline ends. The CDR3: CASTLIYSSNEQFF. The CDR3 DNA is TGTGCCAGTACCCTGATCTATTCGTCTAATGAGCAGTTCTTC.

This clone has a handful of counts. CDR3 residues: CASTGPSGETQYF. The DNA for the CDR3 is TGTGCCAGCACTGGGCCAAGCGGGGAGACCCAGTACTTC. The chain links TRBV27 to TRBJ2-5, with a weak D call TRBD2 (6 bases). The ends were cut back, 7 bases at V and 5 bases at J, with 14 bases in the middle. Germline V gene data show CDR1 as MNHEY and CDR2 as SMNVEV (reference sequence). The CDR3 covers 13 residues.